This TCR beta chain was observed in a study of OX40 agonist ivuxolimab in advanced cancers. CDR1 MGHRA and CDR2 YSYEKL come from the germline V gene. The length of the CDR3 is 16 residues. Trimming pared 3 bases from V and 2 bases from J, leaving 14 bases between. Repertoires were generated with immunoSEQ multiplex PCR, while TCRdb's copy carries only in-frame clones and drops some. Found here are about 26,000 clones, around four fifths of them singletons; the top ten hold about 25%. The sequencing used CD4+ or CD8+ T cells sorted from blood, collected in a trial of the OX40 agonist ivuxolimab. This receptor was identified in an adult with an advanced solid tumor such as melanoma, head and neck, liver or kidney cancer. The chain carries TRBV4-1 and TRBJ2-1; D is uncertain. The CDR3 DNA reads TGCGCCAGCAGCCACCCTGTTGCAATCCCCTACAATGAGCAGTTCTTC. The encoded protein is CASSHPVAIPYNEQFF.